This TCR beta chain was observed in a study of blood T cell repertoires in COVID-19. Study summary: Samples taken during acute and convalescent COVID-19 were collected in the United States, Italy and Spain. Nucleic acid was either cDNA or gDNA, and it came from T cells, B-cell-depleted T cells, or PBMCs.

This CDR3 contains 17 residues. Trimming at V came to 4 bases and at J to 1 base, leaving 10 bases not matched to a gene. Germline lookup yields CDR1 MDHEN and CDR2 SYDVKM. Clones were sequenced by immunoSEQ multiplex PCR, and TCRdb holds only the in-frame ones, with some missing. The table lists more than 110,000 clones, about 82% of them singletons, with 2.5% to 3% in the top ten. The chain couples TRBV28 to TRBJ2-4; 7 nucleotides align to TRBD2. The TCR sequence derives from a man aged 50-60 years with acute or convalescent COVID-19. Source material: peripheral blood. This CDR3 reads CASSSGGRVRAKNIQYF. Written as DNA, the CDR3 is TGTGCCAGCAGTTCCGGAGGGAGGGTTCGTGCCAAAAACATTCAGTACTTC.